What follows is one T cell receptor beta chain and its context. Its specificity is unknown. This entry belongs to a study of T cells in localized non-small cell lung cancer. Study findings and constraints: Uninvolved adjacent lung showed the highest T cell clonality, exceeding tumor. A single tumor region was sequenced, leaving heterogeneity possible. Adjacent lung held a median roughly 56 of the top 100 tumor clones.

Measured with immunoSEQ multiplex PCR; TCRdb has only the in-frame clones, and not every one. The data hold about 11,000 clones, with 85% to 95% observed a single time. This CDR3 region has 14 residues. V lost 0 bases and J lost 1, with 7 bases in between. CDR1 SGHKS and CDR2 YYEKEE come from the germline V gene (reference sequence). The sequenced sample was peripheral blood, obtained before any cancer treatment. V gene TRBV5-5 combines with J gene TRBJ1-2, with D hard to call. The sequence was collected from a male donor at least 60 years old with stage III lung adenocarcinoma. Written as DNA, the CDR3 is TGTGCCAGCAGCTTGGGCGGAGTTAACTATGGCTACACCTTC. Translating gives CASSLGGVNYGYTF.